This T cell receptor beta chain came from a study of beta chain features in type 1 diabetes. Overall study findings and caveats: Shortening of TCRB CDR3s, moderate but significant, appeared in all four CD4+ subsets of Type 1 diabetes patients.

This clone showed up just once. Its antigen is not known. Since all of the isolated RNA was reverse transcribed, expressed TCRB transcripts were what got sequenced. Libraries were prepared by immunoSEQ multiplex PCR; TCRdb keeps only in-frame clonotypes and omits some of them. The table includes about 700,000 clones, under 15% detected once. Per the germline V gene, CDR1 is PRHDT and CDR2 is FYEKMQ (reference sequence). The CDR3 is 17 amino acids. V lost 5 bases to trimming and J lost 2 bases; unmatched junction nucleotides: 10. The V gene is TRBV13, the J gene TRBJ2-7; 12 bases fit TRBD1. The source material was naive CD4+ T cells from blood. The clonotype was recovered from a man younger than 35 with type 1 diabetes. The CDR3 nucleotides are TGTGCCAGCAGCACTCAGTTAGGGACAGGGGGCCCCTACGAGCAGTACTTC. Protein: CASSTQLGTGGPYEQYF.